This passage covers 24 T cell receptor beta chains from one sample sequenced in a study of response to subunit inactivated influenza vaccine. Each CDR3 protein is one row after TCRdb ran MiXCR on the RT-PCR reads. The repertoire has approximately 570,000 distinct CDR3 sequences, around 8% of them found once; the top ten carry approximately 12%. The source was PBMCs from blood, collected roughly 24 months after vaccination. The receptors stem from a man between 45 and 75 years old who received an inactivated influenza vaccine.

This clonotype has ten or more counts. The CDR3 DNA follows: TGCAGCGTTGGTACGGGACAGATCACCGGGGAGCTGTTTTTT. Its translation: CSVGTGQITGELFF. The V and J genes are TRBV29-1 and TRBJ2-2; 7 bases line up with TRBD1. CDR3 size: 14 residues. Looked up from germline, CDR1 is SQVTM and CDR2 is ANQGSEA. J gave up 4 bases and V 4 bases, and 6 bases lay outside the gene matches.

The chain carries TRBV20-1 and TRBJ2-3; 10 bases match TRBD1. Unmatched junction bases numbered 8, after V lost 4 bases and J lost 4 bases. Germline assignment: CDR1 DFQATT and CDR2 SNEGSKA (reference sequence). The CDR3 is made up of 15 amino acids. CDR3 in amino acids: CSATRQGALPDTQYF. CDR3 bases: TGCAGTGCTACCAGACAGGGGGCCCTCCCAGATACGCAGTATTTT.

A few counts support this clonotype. CDR3 nucleotides: TGTGCCAGCGCGAACAGGGGGAATAATGAAAAACTGTTTTTT. Translation gives CASANRGNNEKLFF. The genes are TRBV19 and TRBJ1-4, with TRBD1 matching over 8 bases. CDR1 and CDR2 (germline): LNHDA, SQIVND (reference sequence). The trim removed 9 bases at V and 4 bases at J, leaving 7 bases unmatched. This CDR3 region has 14 residues. Looking up the rest from reference TRBV19 and TRBJ1-4 gives the full variable domain: DGGITQSPKYLFRKEGQNVTLSCEQNLNHDAMYWYRQDPGQGLRLIYYSQIVNDFQKGDIAEGYSVSREKKESFPLTVTSAQKNPTAFYLCASANRGNNEKLFFGSGTQLSVL.

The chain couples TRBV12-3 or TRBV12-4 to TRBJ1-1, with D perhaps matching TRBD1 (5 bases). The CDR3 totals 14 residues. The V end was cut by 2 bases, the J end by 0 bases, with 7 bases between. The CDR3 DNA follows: TGTGCCAGCAGTTTACTAGGGGTGAACACTGAAGCTTTCTTT. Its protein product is CASSLLGVNTEAFF.

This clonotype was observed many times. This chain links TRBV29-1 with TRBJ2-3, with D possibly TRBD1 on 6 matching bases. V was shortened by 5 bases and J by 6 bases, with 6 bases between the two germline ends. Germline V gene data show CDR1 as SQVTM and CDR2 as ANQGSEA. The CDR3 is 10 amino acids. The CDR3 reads CSVQGDTQYF. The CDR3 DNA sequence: TGCAGCGTTCAGGGGGATACGCAGTATTTT.

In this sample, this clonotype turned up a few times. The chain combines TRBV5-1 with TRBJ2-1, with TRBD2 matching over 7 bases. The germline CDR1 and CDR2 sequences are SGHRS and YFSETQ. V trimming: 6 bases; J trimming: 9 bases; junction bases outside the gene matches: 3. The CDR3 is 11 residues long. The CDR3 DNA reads TGCGCCAGCACTCTAGCGGCTGAGCAGTTCTTC. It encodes CASTLAAEQFF.

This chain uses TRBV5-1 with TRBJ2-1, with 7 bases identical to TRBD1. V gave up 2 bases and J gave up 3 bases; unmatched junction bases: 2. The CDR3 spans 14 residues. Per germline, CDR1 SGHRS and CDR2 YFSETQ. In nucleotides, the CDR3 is TGCGCCAGCAGCTTCAGGACAGGCTACAATGAGCAGTTCTTC. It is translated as CASSFRTGYNEQFF.

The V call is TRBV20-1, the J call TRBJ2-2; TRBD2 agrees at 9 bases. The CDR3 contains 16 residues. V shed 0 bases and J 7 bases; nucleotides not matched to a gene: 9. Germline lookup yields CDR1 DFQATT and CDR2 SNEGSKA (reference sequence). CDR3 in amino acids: CSARDPRAGGGGELFF. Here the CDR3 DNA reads TGCAGTGCTAGAGACCCCCGAGCGGGAGGCGGCGGGGAGCTGTTTTTT.

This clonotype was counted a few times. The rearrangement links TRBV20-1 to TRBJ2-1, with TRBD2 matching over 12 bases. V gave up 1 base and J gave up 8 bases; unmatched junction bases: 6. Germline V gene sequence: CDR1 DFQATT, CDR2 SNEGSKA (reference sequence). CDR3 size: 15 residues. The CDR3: CSARVTSGSFHEQFF. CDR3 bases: TGCAGTGCTAGAGTGACTAGCGGGAGTTTCCATGAGCAGTTCTTC.

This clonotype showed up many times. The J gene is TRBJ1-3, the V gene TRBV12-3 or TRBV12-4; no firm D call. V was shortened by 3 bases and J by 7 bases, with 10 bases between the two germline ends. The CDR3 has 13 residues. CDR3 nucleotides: TGTGCCAGCAGTTTGGGGATGGCGAACACCATATATTTT. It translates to CASSLGMANTIYF.

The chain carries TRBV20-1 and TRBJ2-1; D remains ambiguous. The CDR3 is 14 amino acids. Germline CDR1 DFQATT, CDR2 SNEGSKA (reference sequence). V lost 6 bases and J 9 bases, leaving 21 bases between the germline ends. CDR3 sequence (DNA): TGCAGTGCCAAGGGCTTAGCCCGAGTAGGTGAGCAGTTCTTC. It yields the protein CSAKGLARVGEQFF.

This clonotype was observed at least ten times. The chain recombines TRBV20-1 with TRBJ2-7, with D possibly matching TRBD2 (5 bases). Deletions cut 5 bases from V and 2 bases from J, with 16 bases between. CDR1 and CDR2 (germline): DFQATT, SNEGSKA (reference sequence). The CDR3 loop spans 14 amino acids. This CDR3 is CSAPNQRRTYEQYF. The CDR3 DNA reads TGCAGTGCTCCCAATCAGCGGAGGACCTACGAGCAGTACTTC.

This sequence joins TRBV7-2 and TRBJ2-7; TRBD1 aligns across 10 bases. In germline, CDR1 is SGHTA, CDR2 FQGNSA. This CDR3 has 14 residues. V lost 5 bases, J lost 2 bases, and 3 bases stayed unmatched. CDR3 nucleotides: TGTGCCAGCAGCGGACAGGGGGGAACCTACGAGCAGTACTTC. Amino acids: CASSGQGGTYEQYF.

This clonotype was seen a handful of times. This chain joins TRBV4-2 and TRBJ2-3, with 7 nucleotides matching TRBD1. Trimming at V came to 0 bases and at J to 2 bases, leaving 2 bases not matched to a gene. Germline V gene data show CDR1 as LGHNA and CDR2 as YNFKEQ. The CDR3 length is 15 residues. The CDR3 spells CASSQEDRTTDTQYF. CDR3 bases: TGTGCCAGCAGCCAAGAGGACAGGACCACAGATACGCAGTATTTT.

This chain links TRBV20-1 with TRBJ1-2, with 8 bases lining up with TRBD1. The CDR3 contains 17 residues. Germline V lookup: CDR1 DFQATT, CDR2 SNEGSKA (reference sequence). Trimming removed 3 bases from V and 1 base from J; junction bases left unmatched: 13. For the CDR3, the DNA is TGCAGTGCTAGCCCCGGACAGGGCCGCTCTTATAACTATGGCTACACCTTC. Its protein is CSASPGQGRSYNYGYTF.

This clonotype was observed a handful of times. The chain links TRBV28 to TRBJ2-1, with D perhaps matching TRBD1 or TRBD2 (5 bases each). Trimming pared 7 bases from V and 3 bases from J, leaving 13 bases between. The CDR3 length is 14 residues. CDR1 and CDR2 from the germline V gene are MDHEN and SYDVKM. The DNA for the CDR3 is TGTGCCAGCAAGTTTGGGACCTACTACAATGAGCAGTTCTTC. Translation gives CASKFGTYYNEQFF.

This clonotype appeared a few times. The CDR3 DNA reads as TGTGCCAGCAGCTTGGCGGGTCCCGCTGGCTACACCTTC. Its protein is CASSLAGPAGYTF. The chain uses TRBV11-2 and TRBJ1-2; D remains unclear. The germline gives CDR1 SGHAT, CDR2 FQNNGV. Trimming stripped 3 bases from V and 7 bases from J, with 12 bases between. The CDR3 has 13 amino acids.

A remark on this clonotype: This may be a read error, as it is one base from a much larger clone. This chain's CDR3 is CDSSPMDRQETQYF. The CDR3 bases are TGTGACAGCAGTCCCATGGACAGACAAGAGACCCAGTACTTC. The rearrangement uses TRBV12-3 or TRBV12-4 and TRBJ2-5; a weak D match, TRBD1 (6 bases). This CDR3 is built from 14 residues.

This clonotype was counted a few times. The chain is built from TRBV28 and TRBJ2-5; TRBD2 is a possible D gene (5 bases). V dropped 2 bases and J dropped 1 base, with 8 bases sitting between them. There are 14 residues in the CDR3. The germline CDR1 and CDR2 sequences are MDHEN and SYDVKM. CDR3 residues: CASSLLRGQETQYF. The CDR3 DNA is TGTGCCAGCAGTTTACTTCGGGGCCAAGAGACCCAGTACTTC.

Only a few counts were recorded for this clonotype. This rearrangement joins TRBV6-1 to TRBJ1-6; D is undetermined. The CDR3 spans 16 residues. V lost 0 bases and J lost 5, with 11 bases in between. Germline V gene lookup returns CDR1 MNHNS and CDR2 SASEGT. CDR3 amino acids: CASSEAESRHNSPLHF. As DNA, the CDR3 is TGTGCCAGCAGTGAAGCGGAGTCTAGGCATAATTCACCCCTCCACTTT.

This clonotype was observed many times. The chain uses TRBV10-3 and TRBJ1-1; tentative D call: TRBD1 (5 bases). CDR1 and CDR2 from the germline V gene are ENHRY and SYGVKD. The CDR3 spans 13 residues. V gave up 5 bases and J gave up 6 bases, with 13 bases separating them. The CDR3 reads CAISSGLGAEAFF. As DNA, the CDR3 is TGTGCCATCAGTAGTGGACTAGGGGCTGAAGCTTTCTTT.

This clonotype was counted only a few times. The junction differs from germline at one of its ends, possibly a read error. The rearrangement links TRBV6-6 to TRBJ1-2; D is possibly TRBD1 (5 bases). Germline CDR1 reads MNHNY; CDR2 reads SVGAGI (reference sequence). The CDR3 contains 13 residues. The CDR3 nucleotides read TGTGCCAGCACCACAGGTAGCCTCTTGGCTATGAACTTC. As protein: CASTTGSLLAMNF.

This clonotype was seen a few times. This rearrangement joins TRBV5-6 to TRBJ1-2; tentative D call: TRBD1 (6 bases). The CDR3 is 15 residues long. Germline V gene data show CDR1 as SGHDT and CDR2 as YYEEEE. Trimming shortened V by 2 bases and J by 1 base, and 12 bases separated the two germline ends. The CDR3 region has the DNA TGTGCCAGCAGCTTTCCAAGAGGGGGTAACTATGGCTACACCTTC. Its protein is CASSFPRGGNYGYTF.

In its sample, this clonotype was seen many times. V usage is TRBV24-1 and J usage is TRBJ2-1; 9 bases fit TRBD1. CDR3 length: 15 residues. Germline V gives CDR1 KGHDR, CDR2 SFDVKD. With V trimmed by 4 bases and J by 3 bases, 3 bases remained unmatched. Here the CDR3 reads CATSDPGQGYNEQFF. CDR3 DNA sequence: TGTGCCACCAGTGACCCGGGACAGGGCTACAATGAGCAGTTCTTC.